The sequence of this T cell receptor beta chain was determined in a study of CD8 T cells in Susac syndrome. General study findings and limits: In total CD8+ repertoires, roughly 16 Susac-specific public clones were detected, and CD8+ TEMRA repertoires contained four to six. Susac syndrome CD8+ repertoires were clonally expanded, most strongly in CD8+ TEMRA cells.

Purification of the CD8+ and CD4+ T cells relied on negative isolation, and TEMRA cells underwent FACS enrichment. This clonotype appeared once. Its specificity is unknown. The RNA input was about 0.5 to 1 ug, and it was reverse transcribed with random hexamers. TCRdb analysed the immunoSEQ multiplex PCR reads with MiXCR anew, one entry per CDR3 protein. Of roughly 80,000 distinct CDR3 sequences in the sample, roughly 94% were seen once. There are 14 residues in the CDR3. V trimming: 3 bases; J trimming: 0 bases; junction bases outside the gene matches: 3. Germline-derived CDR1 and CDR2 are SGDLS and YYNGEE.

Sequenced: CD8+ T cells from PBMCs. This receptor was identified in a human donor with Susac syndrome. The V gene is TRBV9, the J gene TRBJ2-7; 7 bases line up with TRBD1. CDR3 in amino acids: CASSGRDSSYEQYF. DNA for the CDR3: TGTGCCAGCAGCGGCCGGGACAGCTCCTACGAGCAGTACTTC. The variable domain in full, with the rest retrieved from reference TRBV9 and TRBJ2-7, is DSGVTQTPKHLITATGQRVTLRCSPRSGDLSVYWYQQSLDQGLQFLIQYYNGEERAKGNILERFSAQQFPDLHSELNLSSLELGDSALYFCASSGRDSSYEQYFGPGTRLTVT.